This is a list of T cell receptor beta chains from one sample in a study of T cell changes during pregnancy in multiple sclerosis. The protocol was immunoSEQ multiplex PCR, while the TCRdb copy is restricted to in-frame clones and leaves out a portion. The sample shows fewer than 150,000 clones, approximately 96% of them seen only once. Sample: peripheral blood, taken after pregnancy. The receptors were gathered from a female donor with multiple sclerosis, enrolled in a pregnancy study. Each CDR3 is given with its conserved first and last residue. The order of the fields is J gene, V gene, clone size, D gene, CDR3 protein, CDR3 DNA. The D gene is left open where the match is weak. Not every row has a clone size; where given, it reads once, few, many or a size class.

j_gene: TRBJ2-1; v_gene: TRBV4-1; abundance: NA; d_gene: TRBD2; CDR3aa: CASSHESTSGSINEQFF; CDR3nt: TGCGCCAGCAGCCACGAGTCAACTAGCGGGAGCATCAATGAGCAGTTCTTC
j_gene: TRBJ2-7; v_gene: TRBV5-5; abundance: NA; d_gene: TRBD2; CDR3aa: CASSPWTSGDYEQYF; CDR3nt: TGTGCCAGCAGCCCATGGACTAGCGGAGACTACGAGCAGTACTTC
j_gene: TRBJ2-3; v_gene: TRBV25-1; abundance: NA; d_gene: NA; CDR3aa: CASSESPRPGPSTDTQYF; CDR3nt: TGTGCCAGCAGTGAAAGTCCTAGGCCAGGGCCAAGCACAGATACGCAGTATTTT
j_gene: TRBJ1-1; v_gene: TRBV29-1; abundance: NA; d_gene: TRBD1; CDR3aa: CSVGYTGTGGTEAFF; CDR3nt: TGCAGCGTCGGCTATACCGGGACAGGGGGCACTGAAGCTTTCTTT
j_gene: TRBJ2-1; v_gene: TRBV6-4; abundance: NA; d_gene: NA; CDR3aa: CASSVKAGSYNEQFF; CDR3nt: TGTGCCAGCAGTGTCAAAGCTGGCTCCTACAATGAGCAGTTCTTC
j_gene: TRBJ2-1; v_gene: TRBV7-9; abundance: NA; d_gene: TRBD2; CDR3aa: CASSSEQGLAANNEQFF; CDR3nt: TGTGCCAGCAGCTCCGAACAGGGACTAGCGGCCAACAATGAGCAGTTCTTC
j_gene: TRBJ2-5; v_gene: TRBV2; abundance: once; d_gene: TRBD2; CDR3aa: CASSVASGAETQYF; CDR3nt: TGTGCCAGCAGTGTTGCTAGCGGGGCGGAGACCCAGTACTTC
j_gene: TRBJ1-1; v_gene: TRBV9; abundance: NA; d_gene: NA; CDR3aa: CASSPLSGVFAEAFF; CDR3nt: TGTGCCAGCAGCCCCCTTTCCGGGGTTTTCGCTGAAGCTTTCTTT
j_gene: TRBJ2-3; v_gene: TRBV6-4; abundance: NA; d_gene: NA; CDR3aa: CATSMTGRTDTQYF; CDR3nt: TGTGCCACCTCAATGACAGGGAGGACAGATACGCAGTATTTT
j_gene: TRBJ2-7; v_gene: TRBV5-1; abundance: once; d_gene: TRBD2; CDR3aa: CASSLDSPGLAAYEQYF; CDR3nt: TGCGCCAGCAGCTTGGATTCACCGGGACTAGCGGCCTACGAGCAGTACTTC
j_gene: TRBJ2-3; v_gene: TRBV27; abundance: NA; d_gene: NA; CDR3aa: CASSLWRVTSTDTQYF; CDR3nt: TGTGCCAGCAGTCTCTGGAGGGTCACTAGCACAGATACGCAGTATTTT
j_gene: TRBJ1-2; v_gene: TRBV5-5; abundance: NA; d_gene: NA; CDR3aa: CASSLADGYGYTF; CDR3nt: TGTGCCAGCAGCTTGGCCGACGGGTATGGCTACACCTTC
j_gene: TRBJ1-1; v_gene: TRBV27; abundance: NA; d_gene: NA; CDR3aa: CASSQLPSVAEAFF; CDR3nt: TGTGCCAGCAGTCAACTACCCTCGGTAGCAGAAGCTTTCTTT
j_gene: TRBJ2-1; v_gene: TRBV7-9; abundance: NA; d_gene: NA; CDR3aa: CASSQAINEQFF; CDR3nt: TGTGCCAGCAGCCAAGCCATCAATGAGCAGTTCTTC
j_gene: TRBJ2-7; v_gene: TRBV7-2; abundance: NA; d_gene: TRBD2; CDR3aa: CASSPVAGLLRGEQYF; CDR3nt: TGTGCCAGCAGCCCTGTAGCGGGACTCCTGAGAGGCGAGCAGTACTTC
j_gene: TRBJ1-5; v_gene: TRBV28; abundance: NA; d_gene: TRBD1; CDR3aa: CASSLPTGEYQPQHF; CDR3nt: TGTGCCAGCAGTTTACCGACAGGGGAATATCAGCCCCAGCATTTT
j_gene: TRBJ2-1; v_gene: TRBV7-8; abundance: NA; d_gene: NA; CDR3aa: CASSLTGFPRENEQFF; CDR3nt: TGTGCCAGCAGCCTCACAGGGTTCCCTCGCGAAAATGAGCAGTTCTTC
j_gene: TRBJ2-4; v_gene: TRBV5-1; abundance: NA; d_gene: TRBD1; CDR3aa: CASSTTGQGMAKNIQYF; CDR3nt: TGCGCCAGCAGCACAACAGGACAGGGTATGGCCAAAAACATTCAGTACTTC
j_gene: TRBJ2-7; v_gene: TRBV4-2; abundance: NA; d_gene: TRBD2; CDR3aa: CASSQESELAGAYEQYF; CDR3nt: TGTGCCAGCAGCCAAGAAAGTGAGCTAGCGGGAGCCTACGAGCAGTACTTC
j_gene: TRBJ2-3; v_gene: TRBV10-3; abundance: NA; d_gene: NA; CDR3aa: CAIGAADTQYF; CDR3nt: TGTGCCATCGGAGCCGCAGATACGCAGTATTTT
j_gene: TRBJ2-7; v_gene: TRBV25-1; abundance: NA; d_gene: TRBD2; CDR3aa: CASSPLTSGSDEQYF; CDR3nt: TGTGCCAGCAGTCCCCTTACTAGCGGGAGTGACGAGCAGTACTTC
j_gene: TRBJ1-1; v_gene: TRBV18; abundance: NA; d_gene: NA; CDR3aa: CASSQIPSGWKTEAFF; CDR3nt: TGTGCCAGCTCACAGATCCCCTCGGGTTGGAAAACTGAAGCTTTCTTT
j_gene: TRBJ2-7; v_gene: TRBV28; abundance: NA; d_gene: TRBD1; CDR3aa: CASSPDRFYEQYF; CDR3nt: TGTGCCAGCAGTCCGGACAGGTTCTACGAGCAGTACTTC
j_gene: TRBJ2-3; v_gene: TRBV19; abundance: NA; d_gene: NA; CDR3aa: CASSINGGVRPSDTQYF; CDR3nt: TGTGCCAGTAGTATAAATGGAGGGGTTCGCCCTTCAGATACGCAGTATTTT
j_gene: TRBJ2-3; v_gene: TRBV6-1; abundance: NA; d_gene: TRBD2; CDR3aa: CASSDNSGVTDTQYF; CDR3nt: TGTGCCAGCAGTGATAATAGCGGGGTAACAGATACGCAGTATTTT
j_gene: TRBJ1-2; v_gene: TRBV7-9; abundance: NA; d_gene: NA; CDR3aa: CASSFDSYGYTF; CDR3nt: TGTGCCAGCAGCTTCGACAGCTATGGCTACACCTTC